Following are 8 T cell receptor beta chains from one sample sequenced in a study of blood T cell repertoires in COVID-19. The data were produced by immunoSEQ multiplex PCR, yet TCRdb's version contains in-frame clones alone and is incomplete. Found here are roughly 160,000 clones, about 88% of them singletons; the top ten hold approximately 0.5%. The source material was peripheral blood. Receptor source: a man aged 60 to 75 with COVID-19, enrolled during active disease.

The CDR3 sequence is CASSFGDKRQYF. For the CDR3, the DNA is TGTGCCAGCAGTTTTGGGGACAAGAGGCAGTACTTC. The V and J genes are TRBV28 and TRBJ2-7, with D tentatively TRBD1 (6 bases). V lost 3 bases, J lost 9 bases, and 12 bases lay in between. In germline, CDR1 is MDHEN, CDR2 SYDVKM. The CDR3 extends over 12 amino acids. The variable domain in full, completed from reference TRBV28 and TRBJ2-7, reads DVKVTQSSRYLVKRTGEKVFLECVQDMDHENMFWYRQDPGLGLRLIYFSYDVKMKEKGDIPEGYSVSREKKERFSLILESASTNQTSMYLCASSFGDKRQYFGPGTRLTVT.

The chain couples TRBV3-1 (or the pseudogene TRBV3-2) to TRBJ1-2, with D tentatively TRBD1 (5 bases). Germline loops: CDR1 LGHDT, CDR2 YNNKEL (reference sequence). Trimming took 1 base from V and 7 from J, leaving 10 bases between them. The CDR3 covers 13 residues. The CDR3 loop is CASSQGQQGGYTF. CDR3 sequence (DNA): TGTGCCAGCAGCCAAGGTCAGCAGGGTGGCTACACCTTC.

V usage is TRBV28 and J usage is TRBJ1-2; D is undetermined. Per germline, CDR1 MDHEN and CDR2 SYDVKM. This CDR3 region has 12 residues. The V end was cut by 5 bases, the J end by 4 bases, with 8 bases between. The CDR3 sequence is CASSPLFYGYTF. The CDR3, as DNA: TGTGCCAGCAGTCCCCTATTCTATGGCTACACCTTC.

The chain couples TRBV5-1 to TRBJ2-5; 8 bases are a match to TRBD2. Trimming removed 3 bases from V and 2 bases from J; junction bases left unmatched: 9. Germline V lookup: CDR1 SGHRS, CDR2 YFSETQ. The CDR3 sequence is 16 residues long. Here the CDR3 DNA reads TGCGCCAGCAGCTCCTCATCCACTAGCGGACAAGAGACCCAGTACTTC. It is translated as CASSSSSTSGQETQYF.

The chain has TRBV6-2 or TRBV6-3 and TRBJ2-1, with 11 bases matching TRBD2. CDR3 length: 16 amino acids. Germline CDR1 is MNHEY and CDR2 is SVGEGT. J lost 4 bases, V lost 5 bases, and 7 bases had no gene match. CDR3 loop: CASSNPGLAEYNEQFF. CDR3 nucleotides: TGTGCCAGCAGTAACCCGGGACTAGCGGAGTACAATGAGCAGTTCTTC.

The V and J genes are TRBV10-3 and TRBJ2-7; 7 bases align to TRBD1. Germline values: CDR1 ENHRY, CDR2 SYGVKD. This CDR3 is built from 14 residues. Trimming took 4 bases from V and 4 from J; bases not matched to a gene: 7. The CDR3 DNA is TGTGCCATCAGTGCCGGGACAGTGGGGTACGAGCAGTACTTC. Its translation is CAISAGTVGYEQYF.

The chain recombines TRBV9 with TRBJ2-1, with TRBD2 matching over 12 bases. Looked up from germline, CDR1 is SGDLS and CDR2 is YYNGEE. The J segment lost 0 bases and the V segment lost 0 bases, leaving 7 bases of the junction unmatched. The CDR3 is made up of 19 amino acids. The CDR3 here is CASSVEGLAGGGSYNEQFF. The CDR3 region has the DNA TGTGCCAGCAGCGTAGAGGGACTAGCGGGTGGGGGCTCCTACAATGAGCAGTTCTTC.

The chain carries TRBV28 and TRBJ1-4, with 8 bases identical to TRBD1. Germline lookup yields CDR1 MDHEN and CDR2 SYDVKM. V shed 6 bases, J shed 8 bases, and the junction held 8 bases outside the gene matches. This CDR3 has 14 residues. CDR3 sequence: CASSSDRAGEKLFF. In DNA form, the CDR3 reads TGTGCCAGCAGCTCGGACAGGGCGGGGGAAAAACTGTTTTTT.